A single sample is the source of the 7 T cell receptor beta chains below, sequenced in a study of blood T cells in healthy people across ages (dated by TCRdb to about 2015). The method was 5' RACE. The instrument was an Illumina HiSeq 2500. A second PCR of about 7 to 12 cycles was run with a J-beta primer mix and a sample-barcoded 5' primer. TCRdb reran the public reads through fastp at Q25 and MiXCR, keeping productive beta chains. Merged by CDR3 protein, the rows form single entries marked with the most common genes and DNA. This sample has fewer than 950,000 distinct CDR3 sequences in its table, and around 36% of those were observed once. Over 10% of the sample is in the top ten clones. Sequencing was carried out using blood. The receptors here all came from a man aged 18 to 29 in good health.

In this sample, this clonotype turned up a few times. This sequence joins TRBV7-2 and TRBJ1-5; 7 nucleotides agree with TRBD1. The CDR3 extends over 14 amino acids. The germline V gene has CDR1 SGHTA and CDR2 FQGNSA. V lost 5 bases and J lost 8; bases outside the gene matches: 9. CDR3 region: CASSARQGGEPQHF. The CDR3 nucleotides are TGTGCCAGCAGCGCTCGACAGGGCGGAGAGCCCCAGCATTTT.

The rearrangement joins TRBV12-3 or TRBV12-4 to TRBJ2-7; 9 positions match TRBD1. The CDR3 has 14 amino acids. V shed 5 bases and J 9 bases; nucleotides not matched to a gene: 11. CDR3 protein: CASSPTGQGGGQYF. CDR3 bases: TGTGCCAGCAGTCCGACGGGACAGGGAGGCGGGCAGTACTTC.

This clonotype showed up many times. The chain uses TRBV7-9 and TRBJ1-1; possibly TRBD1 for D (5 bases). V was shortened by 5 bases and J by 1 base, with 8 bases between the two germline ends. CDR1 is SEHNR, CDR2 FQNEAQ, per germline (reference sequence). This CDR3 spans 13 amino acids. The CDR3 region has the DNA TGTGCCAGCAGCGCCCAGGGGAACACTGAAGCTTTCTTT. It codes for CASSAQGNTEAFF.

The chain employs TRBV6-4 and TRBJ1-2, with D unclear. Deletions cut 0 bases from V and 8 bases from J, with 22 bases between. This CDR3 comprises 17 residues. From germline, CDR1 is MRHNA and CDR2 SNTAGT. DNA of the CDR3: TGTGCCAGCAGTGACTCGATCCCGATCCGTCCTCTCAGGGGCTACACCTTC. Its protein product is CASSDSIPIRPLRGYTF.

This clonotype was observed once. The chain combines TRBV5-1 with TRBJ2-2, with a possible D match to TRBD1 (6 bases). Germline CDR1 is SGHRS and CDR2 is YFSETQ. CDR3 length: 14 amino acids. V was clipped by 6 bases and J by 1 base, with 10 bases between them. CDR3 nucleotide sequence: TGCGCCAGCACTGACAGGTTGAACACCGGGGAGCTGTTTTTT. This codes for CASTDRLNTGELFF.

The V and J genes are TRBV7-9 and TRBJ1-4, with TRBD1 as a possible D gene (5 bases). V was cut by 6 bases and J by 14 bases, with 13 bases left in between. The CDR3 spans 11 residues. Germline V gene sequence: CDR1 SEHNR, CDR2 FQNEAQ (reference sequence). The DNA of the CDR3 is TGTGCCAGCAGTGACCGACAGAGCCTGTTTTTT. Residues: CASSDRQSLFF.

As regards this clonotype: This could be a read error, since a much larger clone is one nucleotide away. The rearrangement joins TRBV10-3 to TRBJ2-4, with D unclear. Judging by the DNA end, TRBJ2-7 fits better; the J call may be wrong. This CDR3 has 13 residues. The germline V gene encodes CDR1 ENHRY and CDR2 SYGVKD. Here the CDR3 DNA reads TGTGCCATCAGTGAGTCAACAAGAGACGAGCAGTACTTC. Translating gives CAISESTRDEQYF.